The following is a T cell receptor beta chain sequence with its context. Germline V lookup: CDR1 KGHDR, CDR2 SFDVKD. This CDR3 is built from 16 residues. V gave up 4 bases and J gave up 8 bases; unmatched junction bases: 10. The entry originates in a study of blood T cell repertoires in COVID-19. Study background: Spain, Italy and the United States supplied samples that represented acute and convalescent COVID-19.

The authors' processing: Cell counts per sample came from amplifying reference gene primers. The protocol was immunoSEQ multiplex PCR, while the TCRdb copy is restricted to in-frame clones and leaves out a portion. The V and J calls and clone size were taken over from that table, and D and trimming were inferred from the DNA. The sample holds some 75,000 clones, about 88% seen once. Sequenced: peripheral blood. The chain joins TRBV24-1 to TRBJ2-1; 10 bases match TRBD2. The sequence was collected from a man aged 65 to 85 with active or convalescent COVID-19. DNA for the CDR3: TGTGCCACCAGTGACCTATTAGCGGGAGGCGGCTATGAGCAGTTCTTC. It specifies CATSDLLAGGGYEQFF.